Here is one T cell receptor beta chain with its context. The entry originates in a study of blood T cell repertoires in COVID-19. Study summary: T cells, B-cell-depleted T cells, or PBMCs provided the cDNA or gDNA that served as material.

The authors' processing: Estimation of nucleated cell counts relied on the amplification of reference gene primers. Produced via immunoSEQ multiplex PCR; TCRdb's table is partial and in-frame only. That table supplies the V and J calls and clone size; D and trimming were determined from the DNA. Here the sample spans 200,000 to 300,000 clones, roughly 86% being singletons. The receptor comes from a woman aged 60-70 years who had recovered from COVID-19. Sequences were obtained from peripheral blood.

This CDR3 reads CASSGLAGGYEQYF. As DNA, the CDR3 is TGTGCCAGCAGTGGACTAGCGGGGGGCTACGAGCAGTACTTC. The V call is TRBV25-1, the J call TRBJ2-7; TRBD2 matches at 13 bases. The V and J ends lost 4 bases and 3 bases, in that order; junction bases with no gene match: 0. Germline CDR1 is MGHDK and CDR2 is SYGVNS. The CDR3 contains 14 residues.